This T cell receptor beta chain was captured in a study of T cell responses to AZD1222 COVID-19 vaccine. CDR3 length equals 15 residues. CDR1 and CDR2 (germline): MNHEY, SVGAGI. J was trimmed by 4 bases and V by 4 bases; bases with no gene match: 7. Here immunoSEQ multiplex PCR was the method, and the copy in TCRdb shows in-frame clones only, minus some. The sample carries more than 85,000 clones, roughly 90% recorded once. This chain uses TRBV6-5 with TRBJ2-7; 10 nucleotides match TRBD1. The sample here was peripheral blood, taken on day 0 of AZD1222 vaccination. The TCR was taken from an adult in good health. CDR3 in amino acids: CASSWGQGMVYEQYF. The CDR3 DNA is TGTGCCAGCAGTTGGGGACAGGGGATGGTATACGAGCAGTACTTC.